The rows below give T cell receptor beta chains drawn from one sample of a study of technical replicates of blood from a handful of donors. Clones were read by immunoSEQ multiplex PCR, and TCRdb kept only the in-frame ones, dropping some. In the table there are around 67,000 clones, about nine tenths of which are singletons. The source material was T cells isolated from PBMCs. The receptors originated from a human donor in good health. CDR3s include the opening cysteine and the closing phenylalanine or tryptophan. D genes are given only for firm matches. The listing skips clone size in some rows; elsewhere it reads once, few, many or a size class.

J gene,clone size,V gene,D gene,CDR3 DNA,CDR3 protein
TRBJ1-1,few,TRBV9,TRBD1,TGTGCCAGCAGCGTTTTCCCCGGGACAGAAGCTAAAGCTTTCTTT,CASSVFPGTEAKAFF
TRBJ1-4,.,TRBV27,TRBD1,TGTGCCAGCAGGATTTACACAGGGGCAACTAATGAAAAACTGTTTTTT,CASRIYTGATNEKLFF
TRBJ2-1,once,TRBV5-1,TRBD2,TGCGCCAGCAGCTTGCGGGGATCCACTAGCGGGAGGGCCAGAGAGCAGTTCTTC,CASSLRGSTSGRAREQFF
TRBJ2-3,.,TRBV6-5,TRBD1,TGTGCCAGCAGTTACTCGAGGCAGGGGGCAGATACGCAGTATTTT,CASSYSRQGADTQYF
TRBJ1-2,.,TRBV2,.,TGTGCCATCCCAGAGGGTAATGCGGTTCTGGGCTACACCTTC,CAIPEGNAVLGYTF
TRBJ2-3,.,TRBV5-6,.,TGTGCCAGCAGCTTGCTTCCAGATACGCAGTATTTT,CASSLLPDTQYF
TRBJ1-2,.,TRBV7-9,.,TGTGCCAGCAGCTTACAGGGGATTTACGGCTACACCTTC,CASSLQGIYGYTF
TRBJ2-7,.,TRBV6-5,.,TGTGCCAGCAGCGAACAGGGAGAAAGGTCCTACGAGCAGTACTTC,CASSEQGERSYEQYF
TRBJ2-2,.,TRBV27,TRBD2,TGTGCCAGCCGAGGCCAGCGGGAGAGTACCGGGGAGCTGTTTTTT,CASRGQRESTGELFF
TRBJ2-1,.,TRBV7-3,.,TGTGCCAGCAGCTCCGCCGGGACTCTCCTTAGCTCCTACAATGAGCAGTTCTTC,CASSSAGTLLSSYNEQFF
TRBJ1-2,.,TRBV29-1,.,TGCAGCGTTATAGAGGGGGCTAACTATGGCTACACCTTC,CSVIEGANYGYTF
TRBJ1-2,once,TRBV5-4,.,TGTGCCAGCAGTTTGCTGGGGGGGGGCGAAAGTGGCTACACCTTC,CASSLLGGGESGYTF
TRBJ2-1,.,TRBV30,.,TGTGCCTGGAGTGGAGGAGTCTCCTACAATGAGCAGTTCTTC,CAWSGGVSYNEQFF
TRBJ2-5,.,TRBV6-5,.,TGTGCCAGCAGTTACACCGGGGGGCCTGAGACCCAGTACTTC,CASSYTGGPETQYF
TRBJ1-2,.,TRBV28,.,TGTGCCAGCGGGACTTACAATAACTATGGCTACACCTTC,CASGTYNNYGYTF
TRBJ1-2,.,TRBV7-2,TRBD1,TGTGCCAGCAGCTTAGTAGGGACAGGGGGACACACCTTC,CASSLVGTGGHTF
TRBJ2-1,.,TRBV9,.,TGTGCCAGCAGTCATAACCTATTCTCCTACAATGAGCAGTTCTTC,CASSHNLFSYNEQFF
TRBJ2-3,.,TRBV11-2,.,TGTGCCAGCAGCCCCCTCGATACGCAGTATTTT,CASSPLDTQYF
TRBJ1-1,.,TRBV6-1,.,TGTGCCAGCAGTATCACAGGGTCGAACACTGAAGCTTTCTTT,CASSITGSNTEAFF
TRBJ2-2,.,TRBV2,.,TGTGCCAGCGATCGGGAGTTGGACACCGGGGAGCTGTTTTTT,CASDRELDTGELFF
TRBJ1-4,.,TRBV27,TRBD1,TGTGCCAGCAGTTCCACCCACCGGACAGGGAGTTTTGAAAAACTGTTTTTT,CASSSTHRTGSFEKLFF
TRBJ1-2,.,TRBV19,.,TGTGCCAATAGCCTATCTCCCACAGGGATCGATGGCTACACCTTC,CANSLSPTGIDGYTF
TRBJ1-2,.,TRBV11-3,.,TGTGCCAGCAGTAGGGACTCGTACTCGGGCTACACCTTC,CASSRDSYSGYTF
TRBJ1-5,.,TRBV6-5,TRBD1,TGTGCCAGCAGCTATGGACAGGGCCGGCAGCCCCAGCATTTT,CASSYGQGRQPQHF
TRBJ2-7,.,TRBV7-3,TRBD2,TGTGCCAGCAGCAAGGGACTAGCGGGAGACGAGCAGTACTTC,CASSKGLAGDEQYF
TRBJ2-7,.,TRBV7-9,.,TGTGCCAGCAGCCCCCACAGGGTTGGGTACGAGCAGTACTTC,CASSPHRVGYEQYF
TRBJ1-2,.,TRBV5-1,TRBD1,TGCGCCAGCAGCTTGGAGTCAGGGGGCCTGGTAAACAGCTACACCTTC,CASSLESGGLVNSYTF
TRBJ1-2,once,TRBV6-5,.,TGTGCCAGCAGCCCCGACAGACTCGGGTATGGCTACACCTTC,CASSPDRLGYGYTF
TRBJ2-1,.,TRBV6-1,.,TGTGCCAGCAGTGAAGGCCAACTCAATGAGCAGTTCTTC,CASSEGQLNEQFF
TRBJ2-7,.,TRBV9,.,TGTGCCAGCAGCGTAGCGCCAGCGGCGTACGAGCAGTACTTC,CASSVAPAAYEQYF
TRBJ1-2,.,TRBV30,.,TGTGCCACCGAGGACAGTTATGGCTACACCTTC,CATEDSYGYTF